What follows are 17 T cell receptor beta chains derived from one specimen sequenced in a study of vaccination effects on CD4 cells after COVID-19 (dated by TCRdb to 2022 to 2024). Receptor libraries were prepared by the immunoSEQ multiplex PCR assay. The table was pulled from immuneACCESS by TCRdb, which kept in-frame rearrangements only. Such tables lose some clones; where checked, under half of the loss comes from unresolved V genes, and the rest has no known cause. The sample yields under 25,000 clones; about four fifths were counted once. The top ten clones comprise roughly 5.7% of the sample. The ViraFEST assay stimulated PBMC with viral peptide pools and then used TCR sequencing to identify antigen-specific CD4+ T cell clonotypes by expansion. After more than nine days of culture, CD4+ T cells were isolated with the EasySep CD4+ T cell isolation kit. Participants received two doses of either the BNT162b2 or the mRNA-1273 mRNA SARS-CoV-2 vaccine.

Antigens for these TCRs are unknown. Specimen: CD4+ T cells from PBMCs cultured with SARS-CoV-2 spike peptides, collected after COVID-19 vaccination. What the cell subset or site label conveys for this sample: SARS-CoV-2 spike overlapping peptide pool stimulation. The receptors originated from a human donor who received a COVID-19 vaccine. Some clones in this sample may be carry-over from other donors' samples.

This CDR3 is CASSYSMNTEAFF. CDR3 in DNA: TGTGCCAGCAGTTACTCTATGAACACTGAAGCTTTCTTT. The chain has TRBV6-5 and TRBJ1-1; unclear D gene. V dropped 0 bases and J dropped 0 bases, with 2 bases sitting between them. Germline V CDR1 and CDR2: MNHEY, SVGAGI. The CDR3 covers 13 residues.

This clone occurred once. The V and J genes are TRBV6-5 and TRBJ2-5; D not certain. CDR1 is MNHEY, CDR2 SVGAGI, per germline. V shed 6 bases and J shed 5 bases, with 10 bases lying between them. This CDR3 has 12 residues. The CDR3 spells CASRDPPETQYF. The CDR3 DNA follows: TGTGCCAGCAGGGACCCGCCGGAGACCCAGTACTTC.

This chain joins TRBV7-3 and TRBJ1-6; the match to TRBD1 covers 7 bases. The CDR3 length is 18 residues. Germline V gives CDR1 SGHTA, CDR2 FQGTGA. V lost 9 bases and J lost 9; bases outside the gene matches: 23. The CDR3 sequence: CARDEKKVPQGKCSPLHF. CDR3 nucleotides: TGTGCCAGGGACGAAAAAAAGGTCCCACAGGGGAAGTGTTCACCCCTCCACTTT.

CDR3 bases: TGCGCCAGCAGCTTGACCGGGGGCTCAAATTCACCCCTCCACTTT. It translates to CASSLTGGSNSPLHF. This chain uses TRBV5-1 with TRBJ1-6, with a tentative D call TRBD1 (6 bases). CDR1 and CDR2 from the germline V gene are SGHRS and YFSETQ. This CDR3 is built from 15 residues. The V gene lost 1 base and the J gene lost 7 bases, with 12 bases spanning the gap.

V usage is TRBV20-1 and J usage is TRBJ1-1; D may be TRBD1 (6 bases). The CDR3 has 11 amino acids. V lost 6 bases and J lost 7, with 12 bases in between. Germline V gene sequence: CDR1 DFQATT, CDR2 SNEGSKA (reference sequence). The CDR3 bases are TGCAGTGCACTGACAGGTTTTGAAGCTTTCTTT. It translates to CSALTGFEAFF.

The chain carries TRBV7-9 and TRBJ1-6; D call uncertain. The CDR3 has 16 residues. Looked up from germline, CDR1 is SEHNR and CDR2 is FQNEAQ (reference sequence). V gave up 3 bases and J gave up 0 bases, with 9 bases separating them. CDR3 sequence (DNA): TGTGCCAGCAGCTTTAGGGAGAGCTCCTATAATTCACCCCTCCACTTT. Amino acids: CASSFRESSYNSPLHF. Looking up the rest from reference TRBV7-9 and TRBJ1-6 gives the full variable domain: DTGVSQNPRHKITKRGQNVTFRCDPISEHNRLYWYRQTLGQGPEFLTYFQNEAQLEKSRLLSDRFSAERPKGSFSTLEIQRTEQGDSAMYLCASSFRESSYNSPLHFGNGTRLTVT.

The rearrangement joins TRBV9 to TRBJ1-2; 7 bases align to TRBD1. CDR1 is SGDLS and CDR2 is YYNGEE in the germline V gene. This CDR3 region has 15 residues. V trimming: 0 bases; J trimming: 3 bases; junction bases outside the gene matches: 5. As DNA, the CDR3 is TGTGCCAGCAGCGTAGAAGACAGGGACCACTATGGCTACACCTTC. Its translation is CASSVEDRDHYGYTF.

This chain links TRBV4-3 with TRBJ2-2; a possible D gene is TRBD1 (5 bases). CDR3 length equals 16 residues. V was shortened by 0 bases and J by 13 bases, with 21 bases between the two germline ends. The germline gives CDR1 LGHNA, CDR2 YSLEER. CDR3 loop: CASSQEASRALLPLFF. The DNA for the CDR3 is TGCGCCAGCAGCCAAGAAGCGAGCAGGGCCCTTTTGCCGCTGTTTTTT.

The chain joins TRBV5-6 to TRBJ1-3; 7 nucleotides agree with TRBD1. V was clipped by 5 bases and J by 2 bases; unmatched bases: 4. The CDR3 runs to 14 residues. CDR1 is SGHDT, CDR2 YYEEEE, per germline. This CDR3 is CASRLRGPGNTIYF. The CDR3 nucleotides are TGTGCCAGCAGACTAAGGGGGCCTGGAAACACCATATATTTT.

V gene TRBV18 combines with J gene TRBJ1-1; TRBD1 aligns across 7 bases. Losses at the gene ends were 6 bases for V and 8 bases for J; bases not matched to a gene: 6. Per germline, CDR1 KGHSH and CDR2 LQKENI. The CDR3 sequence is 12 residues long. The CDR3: CASSYRGGEAFF. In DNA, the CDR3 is TGTGCCAGCTCGTACAGGGGCGGGGAAGCTTTCTTT.

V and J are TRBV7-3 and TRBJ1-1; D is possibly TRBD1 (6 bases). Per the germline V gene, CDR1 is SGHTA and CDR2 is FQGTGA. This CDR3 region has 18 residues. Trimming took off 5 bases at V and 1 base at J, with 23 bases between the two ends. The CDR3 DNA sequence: TGTGCCAGCAGCCAATCCCTGACAGGACAACATACGAACACTGAAGCTTTCTTT. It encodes CASSQSLTGQHTNTEAFF.

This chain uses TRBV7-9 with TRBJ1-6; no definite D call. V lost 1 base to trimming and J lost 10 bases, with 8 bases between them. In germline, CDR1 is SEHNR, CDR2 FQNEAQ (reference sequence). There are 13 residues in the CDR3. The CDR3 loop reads CASSLVGLSPLHF. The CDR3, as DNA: TGTGCCAGCAGCTTAGTTGGGTTGTCACCCCTCCACTTT.

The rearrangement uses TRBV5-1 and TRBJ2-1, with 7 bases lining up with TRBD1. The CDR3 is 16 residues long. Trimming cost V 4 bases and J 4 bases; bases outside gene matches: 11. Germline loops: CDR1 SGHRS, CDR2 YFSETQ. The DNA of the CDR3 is TGCGCCAGCAGCCATCCATCGGGACAGTCTTACAATGAGCAGTTCTTC. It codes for CASSHPSGQSYNEQFF.

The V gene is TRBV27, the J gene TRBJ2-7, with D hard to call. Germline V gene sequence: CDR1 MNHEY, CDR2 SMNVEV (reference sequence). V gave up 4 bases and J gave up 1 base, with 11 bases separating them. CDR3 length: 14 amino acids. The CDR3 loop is CASSSDRSSYEQYV. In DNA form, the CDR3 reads TGTGCCAGCAGTTCGGACCGATCTTCCTACGAGCAGTACGTC.

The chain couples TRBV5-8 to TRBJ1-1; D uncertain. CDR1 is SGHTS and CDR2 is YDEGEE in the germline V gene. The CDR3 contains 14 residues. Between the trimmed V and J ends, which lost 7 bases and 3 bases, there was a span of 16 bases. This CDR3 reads CASPSTSGDTEAFF. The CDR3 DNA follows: TGTGCCAGCCCATCGACATCGGGCGACACTGAAGCTTTCTTT.

The CDR3 loop reads CASSPRSGGSTGELFF. In DNA, the CDR3 is TGCGCCAGCAGCCCGCGAAGCGGGGGTAGCACCGGGGAGCTGTTTTTT. V is TRBV4-1 and J is TRBJ2-2; 8 nucleotides match TRBD2. Unmatched junction bases numbered 8, after V lost 4 bases and J lost 4 bases. In germline, CDR1 is MGHRA, CDR2 YSYEKL. The CDR3 runs 16 residues.

CDR3: CASSLSTVNQPQHF. The CDR3 nucleotides read TGTGCCAGCAGTTTATCGACGGTAAATCAGCCCCAGCATTTT. The V gene is TRBV27, the J gene TRBJ1-5; D not resolved. Germline V gene lookup returns CDR1 MNHEY and CDR2 SMNVEV (reference sequence). The CDR3 contains 14 residues. The V and J ends lost 0 bases and 4 bases respectively, with 7 bases between them.